This T cell receptor (beta chain) originates from a study of blood T cell repertoires in COVID-19. Study background: There were acute and convalescent COVID-19 samples, and they came from the United States, Italy and Spain.

CDR3 size: 11 residues. Germline V gene lookup returns CDR1 MNHNY and CDR2 SVGAGI (reference sequence). Trimming left V 3 bases short and J 14 bases short, with 13 bases between. The table came from immunoSEQ multiplex PCR; TCRdb's copy has only in-frame clones and leaves some out. The sample yields hundreds of thousands of clones, nearly 90% seen once. V is TRBV6-6 and J is TRBJ1-2; D ambiguous. This receptor was obtained from a man aged 18-30 years with active or convalescent COVID-19. The sample was peripheral blood. CDR3 amino acids: CASSYEWSWTF. CDR3 sequence (DNA): TGTGCCAGCAGTTATGAGTGGAGTTGGACCTTC.